This TCR beta chain appears in the sequencing data of a study of CD8 T cells in ankylosing spondylitis. Study-wide findings and caveats: CD8+ disease-linked clones were present at relatively low frequencies in blood.

As for this clonotype: The target antigen is unknown.

With molecular barcodes, quantitative 5'-RACE was used to make the TCR beta libraries. TCRdb re-derived calls from the 5' RACE reads in MiXCR, one entry per CDR3 protein. The table lists roughly 180,000 distinct CDR3 sequences, roughly 13% of them singletons. The sequence derives from a female donor with ankylosing spondylitis or in good health (not recorded which). Sequencing was done on a sample of blood, either unsorted or a sorted T cell fraction (not recorded which).

The CDR3 coding sequence is TGTGCCAGCAGTCACTACGGGACAGGGTATGGCTACACCTTC. It is translated as CASSHYGTGYGYTF. The rearrangement uses TRBV6-2 or TRBV6-3 and TRBJ1-2, with TRBD1 matching over 9 bases. V was clipped by 5 bases and J by 5 bases; unmatched bases: 6. Germline V gives CDR1 MNHEY, CDR2 SVGEGT. The CDR3 runs to 14 residues.